This T cell receptor (beta chain) originates from a study of beta chain features in type 1 diabetes. This clone has only one observation. What it binds is unknown. One end of the junction does not line up with germline, which may come from a read error. Regarding the study as a whole: Shortening of TCRB CDR3s, moderate but significant, appeared in all four CD4+ subsets of Type 1 diabetes patients. The naive, central memory and Treg TCRB repertoires of patients appeared to be more similar to one another than those of healthy donors. Cells with high TCR expression could be over-represented when cDNA is sequenced.

This CDR3 is built from 12 residues. CDR1 and CDR2 (germline): LNHDA, SQIVND (reference sequence). Investigators reverse transcribed all isolated RNA, so they sequenced expressed TCRB transcripts. Assay used: immunoSEQ multiplex PCR; TCRdb lists only in-frame clones, some missing. The profile shows 53,000 or so clones, 63% of them singletons. Via CD45RO/CCR7/CD25/CD127/CD95/CD27, cells of the CD4+ naive, central memory, regulatory and stem cell-like memory subsets were sorted. V is TRBV19 and J is TRBJ1-3; TRBD1 might be the D (6 bases). The sequencing input was stem cell memory CD4+ T cells from blood. The receptor's source is a woman aged 25 to 39 with type 1 diabetes. The CDR3 region is CSSKHQGTNEHF. CDR3 nucleotide sequence: TGCTCAAGCAAACACCAGGGGACTAACGAACATTTT.